This TCR beta chain came from a study of CD8+ T cells in alopecia areata. About the study: For the treated group, dosing was oral tofacitinib at 5 to 10 mg twice daily. Overall study results and limits: Affected lesional scalp, above all in alopecia totalis/universalis, was more clonal than normal scalp.

As regards this clone: The antigen is unknown.

RNA was isolated and reverse transcribed to cDNA, the sequencing template. Repertoires were generated with immunoSEQ multiplex PCR, while TCRdb's copy carries only in-frame clones and drops some. This sample has over 200,000 clones, with 50% to 70% found just once. The sample here was CD4+ T cells sorted from blood, taken at week 0. The origin of this receptor is a human donor with alopecia areata.

In nucleotides, the CDR3 is TGTGCCAGCGGTACCGGGACAGGGAACACAGATACGCAGTATTTT. It codes for CASGTGTGNTDTQYF. J is TRBJ2-3 and V is TRBV2, with TRBD1 identical over 9 bases. This CDR3 has 15 residues. The germline gives CDR1 SNHLY, CDR2 FYNNEI. After removal of 8 bases from V and 2 bases from J, the junction contained 8 bases not matched to a gene.